Below, 6 T cell receptor beta chains from the same sample are listed, as sequenced in a study of blood T cell repertoires in COVID-19. Clones were read by immunoSEQ multiplex PCR, and TCRdb kept only the in-frame ones, dropping some. The table has approximately 150,000 clones, roughly 84% seen once; the top ten hold about 18%. Sequenced material: peripheral blood. Receptors originate from a woman older than 75 with acute or convalescent COVID-19.

In the case of this clone: Other nucleotide sequences from this sample produce the same CDR3. The V and J genes are TRBV5-1 and TRBJ1-2; 10 bases are shared with TRBD1. V lost 4 bases to trimming and J lost 5 bases; unmatched junction nucleotides: 5. CDR1 is SGHRS, CDR2 YFSETQ, per germline. CDR3 length equals 14 residues. The CDR3 bases are TGCGCCAGCAGCCTCGGACAGGGGGGTTATGGCTACACCTTC. Its translation: CASSLGQGGYGYTF.

This chain connects TRBV10-2 to TRBJ2-7, with TRBD1 matching 9 bases. J was trimmed by 1 base and V by 6 bases; bases with no gene match: 4. This CDR3 is 14 amino acids long. The V gene's germline CDR1 is WSHSY and CDR2 SAAADI. The CDR3 here is CASRAGTGSYEQYF. As DNA, the CDR3 is TGCGCCAGCAGGGCCGGGACAGGGTCCTACGAGCAGTACTTC.

The rearrangement links TRBV7-2 to TRBJ1-1; no clear D. Germline CDR1 is SGHTA and CDR2 is FQGNSA. There are 12 residues in the CDR3. With 0 bases removed from V and 8 bases from J, the gap between germline ends came to 7 bases. CDR3 region: CASSLAGREAFF. CDR3 in DNA: TGTGCCAGCAGCTTAGCGGGCAGAGAAGCTTTCTTT.

V gene TRBV5-1 combines with J gene TRBJ2-5; no definite D call. The CDR3 is 10 amino acids. Deletions cut 3 bases from V and 5 bases from J, with 2 bases between. Germline V lookup: CDR1 SGHRS, CDR2 YFSETQ. The CDR3 DNA follows: TGCGCCAGCAGCTCGGAGACCCAGTACTTC. Amino acid sequence: CASSSETQYF. The variable domain in full, with the rest retrieved from reference TRBV5-1 and TRBJ2-5, is KAGVTQTPRYLIKTRGQQVTLSCSPISGHRSVSWYQQTPGQGLQFLFEYFSETQRNKGNFPGRFSGRQFSNSRSEMNVSTLELGDSALYLCASSSETQYFGPGTRLLVL.

The chain uses TRBV3-1 (or the pseudogene TRBV3-2) and TRBJ1-1, with TRBD1 matching over 9 bases. After removal of 4 bases from V and 4 bases from J, the junction contained 4 bases not matched to a gene. This CDR3 contains 14 residues. CDR1 is LGHDT, CDR2 YNNKEL, per germline (reference sequence). The CDR3 protein is CASSRTGASTEAFF. The CDR3 region has the DNA TGTGCCAGCAGCCGGACAGGGGCGAGCACTGAAGCTTTCTTT.

The chain is built from TRBV5-1 and TRBJ1-1; 9 bases fit TRBD1. The V gene end was trimmed by 0 bases and the J gene end by 4 bases; junction bases not matched to a gene: 10. Germline assignment: CDR1 SGHRS and CDR2 YFSETQ. CDR3 length: 17 amino acids. CDR3: CASSLAPQGAGGTEAFF. The CDR3 DNA reads TGCGCCAGCAGCTTGGCCCCACAGGGGGCTGGAGGCACTGAAGCTTTCTTT.